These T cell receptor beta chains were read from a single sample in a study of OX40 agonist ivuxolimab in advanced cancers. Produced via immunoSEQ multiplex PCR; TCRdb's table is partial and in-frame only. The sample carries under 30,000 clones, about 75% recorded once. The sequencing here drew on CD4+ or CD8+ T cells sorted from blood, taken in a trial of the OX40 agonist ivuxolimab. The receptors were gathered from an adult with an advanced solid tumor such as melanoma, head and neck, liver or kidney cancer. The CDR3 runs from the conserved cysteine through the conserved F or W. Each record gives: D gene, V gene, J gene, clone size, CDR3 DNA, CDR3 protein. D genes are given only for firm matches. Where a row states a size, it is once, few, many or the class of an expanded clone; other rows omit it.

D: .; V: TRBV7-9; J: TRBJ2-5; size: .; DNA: TGTGCCAGCAGCCCCAATACAGGGGGGGGTGAGACCCAGTACTTC; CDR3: CASSPNTGGGETQYF
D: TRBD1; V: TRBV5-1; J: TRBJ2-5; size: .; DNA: TGCGCCAGCAGCTATTACAGGGGCCAAGAGACCCAGTACTTC; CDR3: CASSYYRGQETQYF
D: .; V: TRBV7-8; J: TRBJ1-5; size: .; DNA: TGTGCCAGCAGCTTAGGCAGGGTCGGACAGCCCCAGCATTTT; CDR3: CASSLGRVGQPQHF
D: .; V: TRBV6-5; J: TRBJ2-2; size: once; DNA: TGTGCCAGCAGTTACGGCGACTTGAACACCGGGGAGCTGTTTTTT; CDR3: CASSYGDLNTGELFF
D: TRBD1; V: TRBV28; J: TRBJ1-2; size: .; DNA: TGTGCCAGCAGTAGGGACAGGCAGGGGTACAACTATGGCTACACCTTC; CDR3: CASSRDRQGYNYGYTF
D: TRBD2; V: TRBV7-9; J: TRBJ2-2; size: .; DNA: TGTGCCAGCAGCTTAACCACGGGGGGGACCGGGGAGCTGTTTTTT; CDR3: CASSLTTGGTGELFF
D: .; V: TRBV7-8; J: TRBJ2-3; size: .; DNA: TGTGCCAGCAGCCCCGATCCAGGCACAGATACGCAGTATTTT; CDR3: CASSPDPGTDTQYF
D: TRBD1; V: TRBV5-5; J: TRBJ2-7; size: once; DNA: TGTGCCAGCAGCTTGGGTCAGGGGGCGCGGGAGCAGTACTTC; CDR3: CASSLGQGAREQYF
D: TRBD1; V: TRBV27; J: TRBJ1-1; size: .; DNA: TGTGCCAGCGTCGAAGGGGGGACAGGGAACACTGAAGCTTTCTTT; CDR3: CASVEGGTGNTEAFF
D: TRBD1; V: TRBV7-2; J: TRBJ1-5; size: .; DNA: TGTGCCAGCAGCTTTTCTACAGGGGTTGAACAGCCCCAGCATTTT; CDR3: CASSFSTGVEQPQHF
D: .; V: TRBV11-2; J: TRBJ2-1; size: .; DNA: TGTGCCAGCAGCTTAGTGTTGGGTCCTTACAATGAGCAGTTCTTC; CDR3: CASSLVLGPYNEQFF
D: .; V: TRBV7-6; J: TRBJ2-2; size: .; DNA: TGTGCCAGCAGCTTACGACAGAAAAAGGGCGGGGAGCTGTTTTTT; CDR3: CASSLRQKKGGELFF
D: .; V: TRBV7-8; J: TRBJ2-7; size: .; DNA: TGTGCCAGCAGCCTCTCAGGGCAGTTCTACGAGCAGTACTTC; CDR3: CASSLSGQFYEQYF
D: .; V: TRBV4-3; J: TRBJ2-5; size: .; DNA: TGCGCCAGCAGCCAAGATCTAGCCCTAGGACAAGAGACCCAGTACTTC; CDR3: CASSQDLALGQETQYF
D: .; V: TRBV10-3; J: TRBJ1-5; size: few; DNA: TGTGCCATCGGCGGGAGCAATCAGCCCCAGCATTTT; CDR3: CAIGGSNQPQHF
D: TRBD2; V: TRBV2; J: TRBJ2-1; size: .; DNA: TGTGCCAGCGAAGCGATGGTTCTAGCGGGAGGGTACAATGAGCAGTTCTTC; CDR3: CASEAMVLAGGYNEQFF
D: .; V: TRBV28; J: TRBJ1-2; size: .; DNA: TGTGCCAGCAGTCCGTCGGGGGGAGATCTGATGCGGGGTGGCTACACCTTC; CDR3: CASSPSGGDLMRGGYTF
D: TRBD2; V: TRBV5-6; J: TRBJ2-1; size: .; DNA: TGTGCCAGCAGGAGCGGGAGGGCCTACAATGAGCAGTTCTTC; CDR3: CASRSGRAYNEQFF
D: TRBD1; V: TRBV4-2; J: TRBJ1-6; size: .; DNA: TGTGCCAGCAGCCAAGGGGTGACAGGGGGACGTAGCTCACCCCTCCACTTT; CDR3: CASSQGVTGGRSSPLHF
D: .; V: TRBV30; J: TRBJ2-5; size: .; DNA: TGTGCCTGGAGCCCAGGGACGGAGACCCAGTACTTC; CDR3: CAWSPGTETQYF
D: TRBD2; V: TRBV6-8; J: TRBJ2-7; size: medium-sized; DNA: TGTGCCAGCATTATAGCGGGGGGGCCCTACGAGCAGTACTTC; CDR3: CASIIAGGPYEQYF
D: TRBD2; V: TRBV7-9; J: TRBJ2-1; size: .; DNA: TGTGCCAGCAGCTTAGTGGGACTAGCGGGAAGAGGTGAGCAGTTCTTC; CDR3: CASSLVGLAGRGEQFF
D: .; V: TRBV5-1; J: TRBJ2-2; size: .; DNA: TGCGCCAGCAGAGGGGTGGGGACACGACTCACCGGGGAGCTGTTTTTT; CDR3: CASRGVGTRLTGELFF
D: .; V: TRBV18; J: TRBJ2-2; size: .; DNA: TGTGCCAGCTCATCGGGGGATGGCGGGGAGCTGTTTTTT; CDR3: CASSSGDGGELFF
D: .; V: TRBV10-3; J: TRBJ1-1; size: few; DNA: TGTGCCATCAAGGACAGCCAGAACACTGAAGCTTTCTTT; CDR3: CAIKDSQNTEAFF
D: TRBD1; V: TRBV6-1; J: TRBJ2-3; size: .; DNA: TGTGCCAGCAGTGGACAGGGGTTGGGCACAGATACGCAGTATTTT; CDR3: CASSGQGLGTDTQYF
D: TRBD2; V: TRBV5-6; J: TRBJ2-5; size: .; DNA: TGTGCCAGCAGCTTGGCGACGGCGGGAGGGCGAGAGACCCAGTACTTC; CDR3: CASSLATAGGRETQYF
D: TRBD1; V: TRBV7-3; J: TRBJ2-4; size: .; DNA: TGTGCCAGCAGCCCGACAGGGGGCGCAAGAAACATTCAGTACTTC; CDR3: CASSPTGGARNIQYF
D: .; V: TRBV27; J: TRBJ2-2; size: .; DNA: TGTGCCAGCAGTTTATTTACCGGACCAGCGGTAAACACCGGGGAGCTGTTTTTT; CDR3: CASSLFTGPAVNTGELFF
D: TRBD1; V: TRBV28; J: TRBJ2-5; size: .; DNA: TGTGCCAGCAGTCTAACAGGGGGCGTAAAGACCCAGTACTTC; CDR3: CASSLTGGVKTQYF
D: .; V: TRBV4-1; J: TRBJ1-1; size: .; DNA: TGCGCCAGCAGTCATTCTGATCCAGGGCGATCTGGTGCTTTCTTT; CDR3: CASSHSDPGRSGAFF
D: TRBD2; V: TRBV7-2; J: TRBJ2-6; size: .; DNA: TGTGCCAGCAGCGCGCGGGGGTTGCAAGGCGGGGCCAACGTCCTGACTTTC; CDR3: CASSARGLQGGANVLTF
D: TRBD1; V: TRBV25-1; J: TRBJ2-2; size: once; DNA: TGTGCCAGCAGTGAGGGTGACAGGGACACCGGGGAGCTGTTTTTT; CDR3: CASSEGDRDTGELFF
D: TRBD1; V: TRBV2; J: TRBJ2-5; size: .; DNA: TGTGCCGGCCGGGACAGTCATCAAGAGACCCAGTACTTC; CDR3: CAGRDSHQETQYF
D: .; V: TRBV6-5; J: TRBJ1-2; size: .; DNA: TGTGCCAGCAGTAGGGGAGGGGGTGGCTACACCTTC; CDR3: CASSRGGGGYTF
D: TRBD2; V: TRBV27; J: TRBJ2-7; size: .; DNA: TGTGCCAGCAGTTGGAGGGCTAGCGGGAACTTCGGGGGTCACGAGCAGTACTTC; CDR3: CASSWRASGNFGGHEQYF
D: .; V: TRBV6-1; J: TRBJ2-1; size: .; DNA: TGTGCCAGCGCTAGGACAGAGAGCTCCTACAATGAGCAGTTCTTC; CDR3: CASARTESSYNEQFF
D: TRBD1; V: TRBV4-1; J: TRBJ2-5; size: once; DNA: TGCGCCAGCAGCCAACACCCGACAGGGGAAGAGACCCAGTACTTC; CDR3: CASSQHPTGEETQYF
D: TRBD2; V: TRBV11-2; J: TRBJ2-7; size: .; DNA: TGTGCCAGCAGCTCCCCGACTAGCGGGAGAAGTAAGCAGTACTTC; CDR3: CASSSPTSGRSKQYF
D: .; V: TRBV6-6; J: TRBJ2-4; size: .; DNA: TGTGCCAGCAGCCGGGACCGGAAAAACATTCAGTACTTC; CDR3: CASSRDRKNIQYF
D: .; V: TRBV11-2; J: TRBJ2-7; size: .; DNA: TGTGCCAGCAGCAGACGACAGGTCCACTCCTACGAGCAGTACTTC; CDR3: CASSRRQVHSYEQYF
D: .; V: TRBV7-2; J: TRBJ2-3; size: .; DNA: TGTGCCAGCAGCCGCACGGGGGATACGCAGTATTTT; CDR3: CASSRTGDTQYF
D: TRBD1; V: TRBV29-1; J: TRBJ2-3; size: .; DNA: TGCAGCGTTGCCTATACCGGGACAGGGACAGATACGCAGTATTTT; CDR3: CSVAYTGTGTDTQYF
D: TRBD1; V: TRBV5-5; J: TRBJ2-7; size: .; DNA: TGTGCCAGCAGCCCCCGACAGGGACCCTACGAGCAGTACTTC; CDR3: CASSPRQGPYEQYF